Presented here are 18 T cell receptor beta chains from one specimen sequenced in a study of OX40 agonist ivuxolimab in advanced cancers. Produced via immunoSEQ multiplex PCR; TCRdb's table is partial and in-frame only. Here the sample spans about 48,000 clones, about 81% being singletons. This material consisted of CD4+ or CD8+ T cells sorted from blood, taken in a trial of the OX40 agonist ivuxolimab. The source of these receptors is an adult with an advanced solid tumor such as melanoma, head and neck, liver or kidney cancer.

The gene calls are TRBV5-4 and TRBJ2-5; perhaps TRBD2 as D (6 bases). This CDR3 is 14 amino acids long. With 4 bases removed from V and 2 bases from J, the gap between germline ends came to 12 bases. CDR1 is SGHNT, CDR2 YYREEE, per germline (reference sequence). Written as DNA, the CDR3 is TGTGCCAGCAGCGACGCAGGGACTCAAGAGACCCAGTACTTC. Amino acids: CASSDAGTQETQYF.

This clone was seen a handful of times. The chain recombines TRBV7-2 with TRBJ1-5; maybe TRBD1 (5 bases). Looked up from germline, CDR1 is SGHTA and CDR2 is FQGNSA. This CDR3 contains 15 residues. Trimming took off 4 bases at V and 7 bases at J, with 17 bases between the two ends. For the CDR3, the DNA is TGTGCCAGCAGCTCTCAGGGAGTGGTAGCCCAGCCCCAGCATTTT. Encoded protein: CASSSQGVVAQPQHF.

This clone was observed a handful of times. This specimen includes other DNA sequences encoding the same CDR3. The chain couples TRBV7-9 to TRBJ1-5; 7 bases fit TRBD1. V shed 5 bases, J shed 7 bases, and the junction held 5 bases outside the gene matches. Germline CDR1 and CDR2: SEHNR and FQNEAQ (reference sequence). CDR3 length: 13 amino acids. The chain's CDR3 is CASSATGEQPQHF. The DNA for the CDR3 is TGTGCCAGCAGCGCCACAGGGGAACAGCCCCAGCATTTT.

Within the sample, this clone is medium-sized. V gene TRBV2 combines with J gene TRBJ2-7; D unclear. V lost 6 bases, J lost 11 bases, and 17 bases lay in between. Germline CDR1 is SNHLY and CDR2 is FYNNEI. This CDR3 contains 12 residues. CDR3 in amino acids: CASRQTADGKYF. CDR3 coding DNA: TGTGCCAGCAGACAAACCGCCGATGGAAAGTACTTC. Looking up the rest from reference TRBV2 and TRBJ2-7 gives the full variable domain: EPEVTQTPSHQVTQMGQEVILRCVPISNHLYFYWYRQILGQKVEFLVSFYNNEISEKSEIFDDQFSVERPDGSNFTLKIRSTKLEDSAMYFCASRQTADGKYFGPGTRLTVT.

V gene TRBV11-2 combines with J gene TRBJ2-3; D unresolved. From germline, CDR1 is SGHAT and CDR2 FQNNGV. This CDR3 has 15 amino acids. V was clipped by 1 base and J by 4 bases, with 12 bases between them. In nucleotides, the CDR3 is TGTGCCAGCAGCTTAGTATCCACTACTTCAGATACGCAGTATTTT. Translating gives CASSLVSTTSDTQYF. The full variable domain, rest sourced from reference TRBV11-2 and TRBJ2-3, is EAGVAQSPRYKIIEKRQSVAFWCNPISGHATLYWYQQILGQGPKLLIQFQNNGVVDDSQLPKDRFSAERLKGVDSTLKIQPAKLEDSAVYLCASSLVSTTSDTQYFGPGTRLTVL.

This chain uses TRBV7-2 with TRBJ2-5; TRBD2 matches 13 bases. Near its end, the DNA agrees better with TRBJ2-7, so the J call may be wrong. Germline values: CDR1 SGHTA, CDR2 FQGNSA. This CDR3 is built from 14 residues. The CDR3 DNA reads TGTGCCAGCAGCTCGGGACTAGCGGGATACGAGCAGTACTTC. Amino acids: CASSSGLAGYEQYF.

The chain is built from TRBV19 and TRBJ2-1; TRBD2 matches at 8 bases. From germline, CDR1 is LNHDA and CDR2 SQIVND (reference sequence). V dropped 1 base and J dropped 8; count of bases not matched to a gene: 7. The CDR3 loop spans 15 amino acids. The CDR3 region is CASSIAAGEGDEQFF. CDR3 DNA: TGTGCCAGTAGTATAGCAGCGGGAGAGGGAGATGAGCAGTTCTTC.

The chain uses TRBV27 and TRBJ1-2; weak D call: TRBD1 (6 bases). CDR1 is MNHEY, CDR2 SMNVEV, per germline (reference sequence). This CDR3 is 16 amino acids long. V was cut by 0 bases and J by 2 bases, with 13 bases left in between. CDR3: CASSLSWGHLNYGYTF. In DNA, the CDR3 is TGTGCCAGCAGTTTATCCTGGGGACACTTAAACTATGGCTACACCTTC.

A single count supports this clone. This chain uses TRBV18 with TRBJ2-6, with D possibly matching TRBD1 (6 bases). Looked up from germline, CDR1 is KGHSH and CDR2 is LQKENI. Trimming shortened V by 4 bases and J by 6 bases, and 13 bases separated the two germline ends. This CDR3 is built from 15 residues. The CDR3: CASSRGQLEANVLTF. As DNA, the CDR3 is TGTGCCAGCTCACGCGGACAGTTAGAGGCCAACGTCCTGACTTTC.

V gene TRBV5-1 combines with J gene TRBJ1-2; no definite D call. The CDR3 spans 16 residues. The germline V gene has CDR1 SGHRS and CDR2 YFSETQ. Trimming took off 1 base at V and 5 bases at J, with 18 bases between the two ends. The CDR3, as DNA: TGCGCCAGCAGCTTGTGGGGATTCGGGTTTACTTATGGCTACACCTTC. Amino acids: CASSLWGFGFTYGYTF. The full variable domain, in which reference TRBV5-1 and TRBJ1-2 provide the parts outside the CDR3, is KAGVTQTPRYLIKTRGQQVTLSCSPISGHRSVSWYQQTPGQGLQFLFEYFSETQRNKGNFPGRFSGRQFSNSRSEMNVSTLELGDSALYLCASSLWGFGFTYGYTFGSGTRLTVV.

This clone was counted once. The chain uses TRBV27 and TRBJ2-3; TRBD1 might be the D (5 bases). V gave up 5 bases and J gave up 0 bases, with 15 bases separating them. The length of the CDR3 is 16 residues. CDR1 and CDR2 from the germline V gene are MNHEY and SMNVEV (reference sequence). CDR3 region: CASSIQGFTSTDTQYF. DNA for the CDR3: TGTGCCAGCAGTATCCAGGGATTTACTAGCACAGATACGCAGTATTTT.

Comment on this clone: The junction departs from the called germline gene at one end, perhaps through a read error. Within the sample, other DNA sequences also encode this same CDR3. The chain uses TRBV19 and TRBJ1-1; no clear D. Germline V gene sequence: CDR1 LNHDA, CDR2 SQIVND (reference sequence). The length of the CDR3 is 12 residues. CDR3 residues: CASIDQNTEAFF. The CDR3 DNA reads TGTGCCAGTATCGACCAAAACACTGAGGCTTTCTTT.

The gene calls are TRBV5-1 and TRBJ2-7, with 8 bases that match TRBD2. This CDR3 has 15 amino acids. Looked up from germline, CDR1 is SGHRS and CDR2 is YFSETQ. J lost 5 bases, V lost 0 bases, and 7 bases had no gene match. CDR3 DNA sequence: TGCGCCAGCAGCTTGGGAACGGGAGGGAACCACGAGCAGTACTTC. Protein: CASSLGTGGNHEQYF.

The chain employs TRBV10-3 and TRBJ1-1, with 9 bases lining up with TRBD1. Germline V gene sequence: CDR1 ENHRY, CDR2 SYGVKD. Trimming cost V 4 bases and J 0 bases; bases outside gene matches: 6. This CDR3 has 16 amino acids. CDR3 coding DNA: TGTGCCATCAGTGCGAATACAGGGGGCGTGAACACTGAAGCTTTCTTT. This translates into CAISANTGGVNTEAFF.

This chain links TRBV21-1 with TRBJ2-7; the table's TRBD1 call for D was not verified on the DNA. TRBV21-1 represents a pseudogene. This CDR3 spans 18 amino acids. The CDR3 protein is CATYDRGSAGGPPLEQYF. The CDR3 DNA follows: TGTGCCACCTATGACAGGGGGTCGGCGGGAGGCCCACCTTTGGAGCAGTACTTC.

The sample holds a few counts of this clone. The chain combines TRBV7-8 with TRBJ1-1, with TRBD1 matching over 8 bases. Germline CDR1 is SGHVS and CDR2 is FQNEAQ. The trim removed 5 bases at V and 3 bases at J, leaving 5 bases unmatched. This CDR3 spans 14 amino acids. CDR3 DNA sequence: TGTGCCAGCAGCAGGACAGGGCTTGACACTGAAGCTTTCTTT. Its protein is CASSRTGLDTEAFF.

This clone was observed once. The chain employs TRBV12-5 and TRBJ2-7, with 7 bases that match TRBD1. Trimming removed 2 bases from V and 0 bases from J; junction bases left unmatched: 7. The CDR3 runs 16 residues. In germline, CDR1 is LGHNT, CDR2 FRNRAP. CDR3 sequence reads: CASGLPLQGPSYEQYF. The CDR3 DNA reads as TGTGCTAGTGGTTTGCCTCTACAGGGGCCCTCCTACGAGCAGTACTTC.

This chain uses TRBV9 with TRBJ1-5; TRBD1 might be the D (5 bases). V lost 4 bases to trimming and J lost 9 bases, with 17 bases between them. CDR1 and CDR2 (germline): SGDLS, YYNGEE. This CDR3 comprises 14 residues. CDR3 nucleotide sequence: TGTGCCAGCAGCCCAGGGACGGACCCTGGGCCCCAGCATTTT. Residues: CASSPGTDPGPQHF.